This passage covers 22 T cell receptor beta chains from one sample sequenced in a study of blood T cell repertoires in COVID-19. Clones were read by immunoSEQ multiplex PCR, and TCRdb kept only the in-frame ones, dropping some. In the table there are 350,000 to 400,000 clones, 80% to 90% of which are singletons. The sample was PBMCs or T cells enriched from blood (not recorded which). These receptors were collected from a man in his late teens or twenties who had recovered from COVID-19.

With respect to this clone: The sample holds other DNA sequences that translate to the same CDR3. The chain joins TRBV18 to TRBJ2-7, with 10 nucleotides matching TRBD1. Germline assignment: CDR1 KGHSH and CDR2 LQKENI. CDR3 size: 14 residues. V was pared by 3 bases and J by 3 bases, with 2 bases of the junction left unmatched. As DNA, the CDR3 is TGTGCCAGCTCACCCGGGACAGGGGTCTACGAGCAGTACTTC. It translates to CASSPGTGVYEQYF.

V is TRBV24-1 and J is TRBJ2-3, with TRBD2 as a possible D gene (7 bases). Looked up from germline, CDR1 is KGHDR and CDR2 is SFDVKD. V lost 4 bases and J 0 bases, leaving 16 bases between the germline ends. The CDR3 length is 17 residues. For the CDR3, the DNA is TGTGCCACCAGTGAGCCTTTGGGGGGGCAGAGCACAGATACGCAGTATTTT. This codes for CATSEPLGGQSTDTQYF.

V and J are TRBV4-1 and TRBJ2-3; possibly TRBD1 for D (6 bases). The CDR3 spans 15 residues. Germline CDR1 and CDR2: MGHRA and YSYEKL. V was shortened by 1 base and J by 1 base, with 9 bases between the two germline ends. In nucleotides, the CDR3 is TGCGCCAGCAGCCAAGGAGCAGGGGGCACAGATACGCAGTATTTT. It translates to CASSQGAGGTDTQYF.

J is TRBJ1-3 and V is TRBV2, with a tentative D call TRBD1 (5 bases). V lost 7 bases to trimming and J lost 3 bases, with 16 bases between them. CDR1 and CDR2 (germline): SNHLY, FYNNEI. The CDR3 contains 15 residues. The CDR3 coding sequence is TGTGCCAGCACCCCTCCGGCCGGGGGTGGAAACACCATATATTTT. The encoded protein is CASTPPAGGGNTIYF.

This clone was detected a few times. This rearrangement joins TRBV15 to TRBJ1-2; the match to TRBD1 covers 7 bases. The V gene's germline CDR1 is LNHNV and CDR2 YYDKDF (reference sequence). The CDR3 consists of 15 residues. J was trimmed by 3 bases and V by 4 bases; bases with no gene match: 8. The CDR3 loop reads CATSTTRTGDYGYTF. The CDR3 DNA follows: TGTGCCACCAGCACCACCCGGACAGGTGACTATGGCTACACCTTC.

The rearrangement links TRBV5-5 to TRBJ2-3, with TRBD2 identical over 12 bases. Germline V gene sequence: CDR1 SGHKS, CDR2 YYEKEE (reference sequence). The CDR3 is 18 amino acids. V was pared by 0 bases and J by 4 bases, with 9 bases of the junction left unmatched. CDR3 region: CASSLASRASGGADTQYF. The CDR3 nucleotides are TGTGCCAGCAGCTTGGCCTCTCGGGCTAGCGGGGGGGCAGATACGCAGTATTTT.

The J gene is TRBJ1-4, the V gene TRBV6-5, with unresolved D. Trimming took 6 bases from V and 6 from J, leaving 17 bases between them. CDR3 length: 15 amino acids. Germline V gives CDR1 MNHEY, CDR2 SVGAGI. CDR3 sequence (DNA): TGTGCCAGCAGGCCAACCGGGGTTGGGCATGAAAAACTGTTTTTT. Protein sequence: CASRPTGVGHEKLFF.

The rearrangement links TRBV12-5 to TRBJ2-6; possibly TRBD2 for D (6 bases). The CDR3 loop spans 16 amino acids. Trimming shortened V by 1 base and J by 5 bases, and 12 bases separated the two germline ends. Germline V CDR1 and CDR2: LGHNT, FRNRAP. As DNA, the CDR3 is TGTGCTAGTGGTTTGGGTGGGGGAGGCTGGGCCAACGTCCTGACTTTC. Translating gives CASGLGGGGWANVLTF.

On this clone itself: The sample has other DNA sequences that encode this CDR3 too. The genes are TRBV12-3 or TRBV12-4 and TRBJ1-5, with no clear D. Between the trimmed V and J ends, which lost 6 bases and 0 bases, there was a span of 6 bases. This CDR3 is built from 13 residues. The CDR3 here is CASSPNSNQPQHF. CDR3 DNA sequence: TGTGCCAGCAGCCCCAATAGCAATCAGCCCCAGCATTTT.

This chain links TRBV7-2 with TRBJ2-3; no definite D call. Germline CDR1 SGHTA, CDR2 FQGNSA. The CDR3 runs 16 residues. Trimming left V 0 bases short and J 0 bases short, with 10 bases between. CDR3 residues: CASSLAAAISTDTQYF. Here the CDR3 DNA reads TGTGCCAGCAGCTTAGCGGCCGCAATAAGCACAGATACGCAGTATTTT.

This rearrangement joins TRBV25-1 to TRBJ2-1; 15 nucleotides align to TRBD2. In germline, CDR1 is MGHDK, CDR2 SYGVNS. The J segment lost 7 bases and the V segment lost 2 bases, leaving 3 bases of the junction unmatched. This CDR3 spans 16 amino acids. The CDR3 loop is CASSERGTSGRNEQFF. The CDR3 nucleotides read TGTGCCAGCAGTGAACGAGGGACTAGCGGGAGGAATGAGCAGTTCTTC.

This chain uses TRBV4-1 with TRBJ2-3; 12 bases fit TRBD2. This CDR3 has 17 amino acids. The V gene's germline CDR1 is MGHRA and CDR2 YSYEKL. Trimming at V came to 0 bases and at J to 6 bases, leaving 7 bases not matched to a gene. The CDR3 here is CASSQEGLAGMRDTQYF. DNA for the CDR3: TGCGCCAGCAGCCAAGAGGGACTAGCGGGTATGCGGGATACGCAGTATTTT.

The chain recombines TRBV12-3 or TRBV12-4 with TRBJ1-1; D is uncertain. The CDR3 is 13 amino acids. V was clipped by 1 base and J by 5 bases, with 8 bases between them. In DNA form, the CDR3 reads TGTGCCAGCAGTTTAGATGGCCGAACTGAAGCTTTCTTT. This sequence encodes CASSLDGRTEAFF.

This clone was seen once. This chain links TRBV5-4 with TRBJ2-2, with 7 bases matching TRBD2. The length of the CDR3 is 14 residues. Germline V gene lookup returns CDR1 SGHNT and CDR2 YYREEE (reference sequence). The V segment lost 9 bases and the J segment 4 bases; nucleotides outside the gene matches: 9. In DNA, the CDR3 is TGTGCCATGCTATCGGGGGGTAGCACCGGGGAGCTGTTTTTT. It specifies CAMLSGGSTGELFF.

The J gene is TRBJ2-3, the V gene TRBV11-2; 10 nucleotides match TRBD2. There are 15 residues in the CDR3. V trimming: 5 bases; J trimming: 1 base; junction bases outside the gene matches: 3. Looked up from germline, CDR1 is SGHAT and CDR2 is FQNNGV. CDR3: CASSQGTSGTDTQYF. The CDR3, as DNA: TGTGCCAGCAGCCAGGGGACTAGCGGCACAGATACGCAGTATTTT.

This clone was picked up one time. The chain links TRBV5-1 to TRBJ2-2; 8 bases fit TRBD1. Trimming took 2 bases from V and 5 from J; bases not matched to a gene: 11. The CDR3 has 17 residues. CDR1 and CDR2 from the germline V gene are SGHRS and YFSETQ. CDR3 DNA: TGCGCCAGCAGCTTCAGAGGCAGTGACAGGGGTACCGGGGAGCTGTTTTTT. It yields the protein CASSFRGSDRGTGELFF.

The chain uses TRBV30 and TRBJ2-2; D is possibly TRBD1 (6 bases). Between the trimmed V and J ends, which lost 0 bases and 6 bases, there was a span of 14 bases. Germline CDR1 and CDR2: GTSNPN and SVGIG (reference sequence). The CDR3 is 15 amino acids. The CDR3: CAWSVWGPGAGELFF. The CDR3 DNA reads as TGTGCCTGGAGTGTATGGGGGCCGGGTGCCGGGGAGCTGTTTTTT.

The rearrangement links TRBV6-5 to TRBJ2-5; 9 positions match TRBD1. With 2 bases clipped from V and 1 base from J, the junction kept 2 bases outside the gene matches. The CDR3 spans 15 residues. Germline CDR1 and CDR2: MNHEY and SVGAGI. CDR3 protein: CASSYTGGFQETQYF. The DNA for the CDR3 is TGTGCCAGCAGTTACACAGGGGGCTTCCAAGAGACCCAGTACTTC.

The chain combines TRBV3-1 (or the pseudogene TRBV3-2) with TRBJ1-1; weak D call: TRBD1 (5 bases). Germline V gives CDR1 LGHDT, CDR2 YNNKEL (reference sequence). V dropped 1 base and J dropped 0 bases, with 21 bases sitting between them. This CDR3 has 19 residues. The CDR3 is CASSQGGAGRIPMNTEAFF. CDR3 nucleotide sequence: TGTGCCAGCAGCCAAGGCGGGGCAGGTAGGATACCCATGAACACTGAAGCTTTCTTT.

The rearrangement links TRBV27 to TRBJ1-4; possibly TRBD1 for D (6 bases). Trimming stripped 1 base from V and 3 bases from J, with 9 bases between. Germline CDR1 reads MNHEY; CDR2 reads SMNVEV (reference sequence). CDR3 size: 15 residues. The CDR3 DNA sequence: TGTGCCAGCAGTTTATATGGGGGCTCTAATGAAAAACTGTTTTTT. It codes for CASSLYGGSNEKLFF.

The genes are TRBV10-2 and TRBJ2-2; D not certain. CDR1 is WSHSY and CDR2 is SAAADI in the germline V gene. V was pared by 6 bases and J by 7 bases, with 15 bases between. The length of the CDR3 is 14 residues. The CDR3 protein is CASSSYTPGGELFF. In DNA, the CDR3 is TGCGCCAGCAGCTCCTACACACCAGGCGGGGAGCTGTTTTTT.

The CDR3, as DNA: TGTGCCACCAGTGACTCGGGGAGGTTGTCCTACAATGAGCAGTTCTTC. Its protein is CATSDSGRLSYNEQFF. V is TRBV24-1 and J is TRBJ2-1, with D tentatively TRBD2 (6 bases). Trimming removed 4 bases at V and 1 base at J, with 13 bases between. The CDR3 has 16 residues. In germline, CDR1 is KGHDR, CDR2 SFDVKD.